These T cell receptor beta chains were read from a single sample in a study of beta chain features in type 1 diabetes. The data were produced by immunoSEQ multiplex PCR, yet TCRdb's version contains in-frame clones alone and is incomplete. The table shows around 690,000 clones, with about an eighth occurring only once. The sequenced material came from naive CD4+ T cells from blood. The receptors come from a man between 25 and 39 years old with type 1 diabetes. Both conserved end residues are part of each CDR3. A D gene is named only where the DNA matches it firmly. Size values are once, few and many counts, or a class for expanded clones, and some rows have none.

clone size	V gene	J gene	D gene	CDR3 DNA	CDR3 protein
.	TRBV2	TRBJ1-2	.	TGTGCCAGCAATCCTACAGATGTCGGGGGCTACACCTTC	CASNPTDVGGYTF
.	TRBV18	TRBJ2-2	.	TGTGCCAGCCCGCGGTCCGCCGGGGAGCTGTTTTTT	CASPRSAGELFF
.	TRBV14	TRBJ1-4	.	TGTGCCAGCAGCCGAAGAAGGGGGACAACTAATGAAAAACTGTTTTTT	CASSRRRGTTNEKLFF
few	TRBV7-2	TRBJ2-3	.	TGTGCCAGCAGCTTAGGGCAGGTAGATACGCAGTATTTT	CASSLGQVDTQYF
.	TRBV5-1	TRBJ1-4	TRBD1	TGCGCCAGCAGCTTGGGACAGGGGGCGCGGGAAAAACTGTTTTTT	CASSLGQGAREKLFF
.	TRBV28	TRBJ2-7	.	TGTGCCAGCACTGAGGCAAGGTTATCCTACGAGCAGTACTTC	CASTEARLSYEQYF
.	TRBV7-2	TRBJ2-5	.	TGTGCCAGCAGCTTAACCCGCGGGACAGTTTGGGGGGAGACCCAGTACTTC	CASSLTRGTVWGETQYF
.	TRBV25-1	TRBJ2-3	.	TGTGCCAGCAGTGAGATGGCGGAGAACACAGATACGCAGTATTTT	CASSEMAENTDTQYF
.	TRBV11-2	TRBJ1-2	.	TGTGCCAGCAGCTTAGATCTGCAGGGTGGCTACACCTTC	CASSLDLQGGYTF
.	TRBV6-6	TRBJ2-5	.	TGTGCCAGCGGGTCCCAAGAGACCCAGTACTTC	CASGSQETQYF
.	TRBV11-2	TRBJ1-1	TRBD1	TGTGCCAGCAGCGGACAGGGTTTAACTGGGCTAGCTTTCTTT	CASSGQGLTGLAFF
.	TRBV7-2	TRBJ2-5	TRBD2	TGTGCCAGCAGCCTCACTAGCGGGGTATTCGAGACCCAGTACTTC	CASSLTSGVFETQYF
.	TRBV28	TRBJ1-2	.	TGTGCCAGCAGGTCCTCGCGGGGGGCCGGCTATGGCTACACCTTC	CASRSSRGAGYGYTF
few	TRBV2	TRBJ1-2	.	TGTGCCAGCAGTGCGGAACAGTCTAACTATGGCTACACCTTC	CASSAEQSNYGYTF
.	TRBV11-3	TRBJ2-7	TRBD1	TGTGCCAGCACCCACCGGGACAGGGGATGGGACGAGCAGTACTTC	CASTHRDRGWDEQYF
.	TRBV18	TRBJ2-5	TRBD1	TGTGCCAGCTCCCCCGGACAGGTTGAGACCCAGTACTTC	CASSPGQVETQYF
few	TRBV5-4	TRBJ2-5	.	TGTGCCAGCAGCTTGGACAGGCAAGAGACCCAGTACTTC	CASSLDRQETQYF
few	TRBV5-4	TRBJ2-2	.	TGTGCCAGCAGCTTGGGAGTGGGGCAAACCGGGGAGCTGTTTTTT	CASSLGVGQTGELFF
.	TRBV19	TRBJ1-1	.	TGTGCCAGTAGTATGGGAAACACTGAAGCTTTCTTT	CASSMGNTEAFF
.	TRBV7-9	TRBJ1-2	TRBD1	TGTGCCAGCAGCCAGGGGGCCGGGTCTAACTATGGCTACACCTTC	CASSQGAGSNYGYTF
few	TRBV18	TRBJ1-2	TRBD1	TGTGCCAGCTCACGGACAGGGGGTTCCTTTAACTATGGCTACACCTTC	CASSRTGGSFNYGYTF
.	TRBV25-1	TRBJ2-7	TRBD1	TGTGCCAGCAGTGGCGGGACAGGGTCCTACGAGCAGTACTTC	CASSGGTGSYEQYF
.	TRBV29-1	TRBJ2-1	.	TGCAGCGTTGGACCAGGGGTGGAGTACAATAAGCAGTTCTTC	CSVGPGVEYNKQFF
.	TRBV5-4	TRBJ1-1	TRBD1	TGTGCCAGCAGCTCGGCTCGGACAGGGATCGCTGAAGCTTTCTTT	CASSSARTGIAEAFF
few	TRBV6-5	TRBJ1-4	TRBD1	TGTGCCAGCAGTTTTACTCTACAGGGGGCTAATGAAAAACTGTTTTTT	CASSFTLQGANEKLFF
.	TRBV18	TRBJ1-5	.	TGTGCCAGCTCGCCCATTAGCAATCAGCCCCAGCATTTT	CASSPISNQPQHF
.	TRBV30	TRBJ1-2	TRBD1	TGTGCCTGGAGTACGGGACAGGGCGGCTACACCTTC	CAWSTGQGGYTF
few	TRBV14	TRBJ1-4	.	TGTGCCAGCAGCCAAGATCCCCGGGTCGGTGAAAAACTGTTTTTT	CASSQDPRVGEKLFF
few	TRBV2	TRBJ1-5	.	TGTGCCAGCAGCCTAGTAGGGCCCCAGCATTTT	CASSLVGPQHF
few	TRBV6-5	TRBJ1-2	TRBD1	TGTGCCAGCAGTCCAGGGGGGGGCTATGGCTACACCTTC	CASSPGGGYGYTF
.	TRBV19	TRBJ2-4	.	TGTGCCAGTAGTATAGACAGGGCCAAAAACATTCAGTACTTC	CASSIDRAKNIQYF
.	TRBV14	TRBJ1-1	.	TGTGCCAGCAGCTCGACAGCCATGAACACTGAAGCTTTCTTT	CASSSTAMNTEAFF
few	TRBV4-3	TRBJ2-2	TRBD1	TGCGCCAGCAGGCGACAGGGAAACACCGGGGAGCTGTTTTTT	CASRRQGNTGELFF
.	TRBV7-2	TRBJ1-5	TRBD1	TGTGCCAGCAGCTCGGGACAGGGTGGCCAGCCCCAGCATTTT	CASSSGQGGQPQHF
.	TRBV9	TRBJ2-6	TRBD1	TGTGCCAGCAGCGTAGCTACGGGACAGCCTTTCTCTGGGGCTAACGTCCTGACTTTC	CASSVATGQPFSGANVLTF
few	TRBV18	TRBJ2-2	.	TGTGCCAGCTCACCACCCAGAACGAACACCGGGGAGCTGTTTTTT	CASSPPRTNTGELFF
few	TRBV28	TRBJ2-5	.	TGTGCCAGCAGTTTACCGGGGGACAATAAAGAGACCCAGTACTTC	CASSLPGDNKETQYF
few	TRBV5-1	TRBJ1-1	.	TGCGCCAGCAGCTTGACCCTCGGACAGACATCTTTCACTGAAGCTTTCTTT	CASSLTLGQTSFTEAFF
.	TRBV30	TRBJ2-2	.	TGTGCCTGGAGTGTACTCCGTATGGGTGGCACCGGGGAGCTGTTTTTT	CAWSVLRMGGTGELFF
.	TRBV7-9	TRBJ1-1	TRBD1	TGTGCCAGCACCCTCCGGGACAGAGTAAACACTGAAGCTTTCTTT	CASTLRDRVNTEAFF
few	TRBV6-5	TRBJ1-2	TRBD1	TGTGCCAGCAGCCGACAGGGAGGGTTGAACTATGGCTACACCTTC	CASSRQGGLNYGYTF
few	TRBV29-1	TRBJ2-7	.	TGCAGCGTTGGGCTCCCCCTCGCCAGCGAGCAGTACTTC	CSVGLPLASEQYF
.	TRBV6-5	TRBJ2-4	.	TGTGCCAGTGAGCCGGGACTGAACATTCAGTACTTC	CASEPGLNIQYF
.	TRBV2	TRBJ1-5	.	TGTGCCAGCAGTGCCGGGGGGGATTGGCAGCCCCAGCATTTT	CASSAGGDWQPQHF
few	TRBV6-4	TRBJ1-2	.	TGTGCCAGCAGTGAGAGGGAGGGCCGTGGCTACACCTTC	CASSEREGRGYTF
few	TRBV9	TRBJ2-1	.	TGTGCCAGCAGCGTAGCGGGTGCATCCTACAATGAGCAGTTCTTC	CASSVAGASYNEQFF
many	TRBV14	TRBJ2-4	.	TGTGCCAGCAGCCAAGCTAACATTCAGTACTTC	CASSQANIQYF
.	TRBV6-1	TRBJ2-1	TRBD2	TGTGCCAGCAGATTACTAGCGGGGGGCTTGGATGAGCAGTTCTTC	CASRLLAGGLDEQFF
.	TRBV30	TRBJ1-4	.	TGTGCCATGGAAACTCGCCCAGGATCTTTGTTTTTT	CAMETRPGSLFF
few	TRBV9	TRBJ1-2	.	TGTGCCAGCAGCGTAGGTACCCGAGGGTATGGCTACACCTTC	CASSVGTRGYGYTF